This T cell receptor beta chain was profiled in a study of cytomegalovirus exposure and HLA in healthy donors. The study's findings and limits: Solely CMV serostatus was available to characterize immune exposure.

CDR1 is MDHEN and CDR2 is SYDVKM in the germline V gene. Between the trimmed V and J ends, which lost 7 bases and 11 bases, there was a span of 20 bases. The CDR3 spans 13 residues. This clone was seen more than once but under ten times. The antigen is unknown. The PCR contained 60 Vbeta and 13 Jbeta primers. Assay used: immunoSEQ multiplex PCR; TCRdb lists only in-frame clones, some missing. This table has about 190,000 clones, almost 80% appearing once. The sequenced sample consisted of PBMCs. The rearrangement joins TRBV28 to TRBJ1-1, with a tentative D call TRBD1 (6 bases). The sequence was collected from a woman aged 18 to 35 in good health and CMV-seronegative. This CDR3 reads CASTSGGAGRAFF. CDR3 nucleotide sequence: TGTGCCAGCACCTCCGGGGGGGCCGGTAGGGCTTTCTTT.